These 10 T cell receptor beta chains came from one sample sequenced in a study of blood T cells in healthy people across ages. The second PCR ran about 6 to 11 cycles with a sample-barcoded 5' primer and J-beta primers. TCRdb reprocessed the 5' RACE reads via MiXCR and lists one record per CDR3 protein. Of roughly 1.9 million distinct CDR3 sequences detected, about two fifths appear once; the ten largest clones hold under 30%. The sequenced sample was blood. The source is a human donor in good health.

This clonotype was recorded a few times. J is TRBJ2-7 and V is TRBV7-6; the D call may be TRBD1 or TRBD2 (5 bases each). This CDR3 comprises 16 residues. Deletions cut 3 bases from V and 2 bases from J, with 17 bases between. Germline CDR1 reads SGHVS; CDR2 reads FNYEAQ. Written as DNA, the CDR3 is TGTGCCAGCAGCTTTTTCGCTGGGGACCTTACCTACGAGCAGTACTTC. It translates to CASSFFAGDLTYEQYF.

The rearrangement joins TRBV27 to TRBJ1-1; D not resolved. CDR1 MNHEY and CDR2 SMNVEV come from the germline V gene (reference sequence). CDR3 length: 14 residues. Trimming cost V 5 bases and J 6 bases, with 16 bases left between them. Here the CDR3 reads CASSVDPRYPEAFF. For the CDR3, the DNA is TGTGCCAGCAGTGTCGACCCCAGGTACCCTGAAGCTTTCTTT.

Comment on this clonotype: Germline and junction disagree at one end, which may indicate a read error. The J gene is TRBJ1-2, the V gene TRBV20-1; D ambiguous. CDR1 is DFQATT and CDR2 is SNEGSKA in the germline V gene (reference sequence). This CDR3 spans 12 amino acids. CDR3 sequence (DNA): TGCAGTACTAGGGAATCTAACTATGGCTACACCTTC. Encoded protein: CSTRESNYGYTF.

This clonotype was counted a few times. This chain connects TRBV18 to TRBJ2-1; 7 nucleotides line up with TRBD1. This CDR3 has 17 residues. Per the germline V gene, CDR1 is KGHSH and CDR2 is LQKENI. J lost 4 bases, V lost 0 bases, and 9 bases had no gene match. CDR3 region: CASSPPVLGQLYNEQFF. In DNA, the CDR3 is TGTGCCAGCTCACCACCAGTATTGGGACAGCTATACAATGAGCAGTTCTTC.

CDR3 sequence reads: CAGGRPGTGFNEQFF. CDR3 nucleotide sequence: TGTGCCGGCGGCCGCCCCGGGACTGGCTTTAATGAGCAGTTCTTC. This chain uses TRBV6-2 or TRBV6-3 with TRBJ2-1; tentative D call: TRBD2 (6 bases). CDR3 size: 15 residues. Germline V gene lookup returns CDR1 MNHEY and CDR2 SVGEGT. V dropped 11 bases and J dropped 7 bases, with 24 bases sitting between them.

The chain carries TRBV5-1 and TRBJ2-6; D could derive from TRBD1 or TRBD2 (5 bases each). V was clipped by 4 bases and J by 6 bases, with 11 bases between them. Germline CDR1 reads SGHRS; CDR2 reads YFSETQ. This CDR3 contains 14 residues. CDR3 DNA: TGCGCCAGCAGCCCGAGAGGGGAGGCCAACGTCCTGACTTTC. Translation gives CASSPRGEANVLTF.

In this sample, this clonotype turned up a few times. The V and J genes are TRBV7-9 and TRBJ1-2; 8 bases line up with TRBD1. The trim removed 5 bases at V and 4 bases at J, leaving 9 bases unmatched. The V gene's germline CDR1 is SEHNR and CDR2 FQNEAQ (reference sequence). The length of the CDR3 is 15 residues. Here the CDR3 reads CASSILYRGVYGYTF. The CDR3 DNA reads TGTGCCAGCAGCATATTATACAGGGGGGTCTATGGCTACACCTTC.

The gene calls are TRBV10-3 and TRBJ2-5; maybe TRBD2 (6 bases). V dropped 11 bases and J dropped 5 bases, with 12 bases sitting between them. Germline lookup yields CDR1 ENHRY and CDR2 SYGVKD. The CDR3 has 11 amino acids. CDR3 nucleotide sequence: TGTGCCGCGGGGTTTAAGGAGACCCAGTACTTC. This gives the protein CAAGFKETQYF.

This chain joins TRBV11-2 and TRBJ2-1, with 12 positions matching TRBD2. The germline V gene has CDR1 SGHAT and CDR2 FQNNGV. With 5 bases clipped from V and 10 bases from J, the junction kept 9 bases outside the gene matches. The CDR3 has 15 residues. The CDR3 sequence is CASSPLLAGGGEQFF. The DNA of the CDR3 is TGTGCCAGCAGCCCACTACTAGCGGGGGGTGGGGAGCAGTTCTTC.

About this clonotype: A much larger clone differs from this one at a single base, so this may be a read error. The J gene is TRBJ2-4, the V gene TRBV4-1; 9 bases agree with TRBD2. The length of the CDR3 is 15 residues. V shed 1 base and J 3 bases; nucleotides not matched to a gene: 1. Per the germline V gene, CDR1 is MGHRA and CDR2 is YSYEKL. CDR3 in amino acids: CASSQGRGGKNIQYF. The CDR3 nucleotides read TGCGCCAGCAGCCAAGGGCGGGGGGGCAAAAACATTCAGTACTTC.